The TCR beta chain under discussion was sequenced for a study of vaccination and CD4 T cells after COVID-19. Cultured CD4+ T cell DNA underwent sequencing with the Oncomine TCR Beta short-read assay. TCRdb reprocessed the PCR reads with MiXCR, giving one entry per CDR3 protein. The sample carries some 20,000 distinct CDR3 sequences, approximately 44% recorded once. Concerning this clonotype: Its antigen is not identified.

Treatment indicated: approximately 9-day PBMC culture with coronavirus spike peptide pools or control peptides (ViraFEST assay). CDR3 size: 16 residues. Germline assignment: CDR1 SGHNT and CDR2 YYREEE (reference sequence). V was pared by 3 bases and J by 2 bases, with 15 bases between. The clonotype comes from a human donor who received a COVID-19 vaccine. V gene TRBV5-4 combines with J gene TRBJ1-5; D possibly corresponds to TRBD1 (5 bases). The sequencing here drew on CD4+ T cells from blood, cultured in vitro, taken before SARS-CoV-2 vaccination. The CDR3 DNA is TGTGCCAGCAGCTCAGTTCAGGGTCCTCGCAATCAGCCCCAGCATTTT. Protein sequence: CASSSVQGPRNQPQHF.